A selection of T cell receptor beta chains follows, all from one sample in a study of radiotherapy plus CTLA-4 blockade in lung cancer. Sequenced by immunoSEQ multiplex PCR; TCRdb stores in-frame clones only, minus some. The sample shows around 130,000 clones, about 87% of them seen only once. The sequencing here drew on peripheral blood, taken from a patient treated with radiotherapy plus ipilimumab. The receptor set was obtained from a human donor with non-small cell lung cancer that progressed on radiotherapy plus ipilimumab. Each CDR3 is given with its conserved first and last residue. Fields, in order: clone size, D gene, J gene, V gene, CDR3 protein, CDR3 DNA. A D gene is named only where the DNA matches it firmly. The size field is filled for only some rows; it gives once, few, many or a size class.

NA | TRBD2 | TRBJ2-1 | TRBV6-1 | CASTAGVEGNEQFF | TGTGCCAGCACGGCGGGAGTCGAAGGGAATGAGCAGTTCTTC
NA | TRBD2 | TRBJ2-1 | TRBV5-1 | CASSLLAGAANEQFF | TGCGCCAGCAGCTTACTAGCGGGCGCGGCCAATGAGCAGTTCTTC
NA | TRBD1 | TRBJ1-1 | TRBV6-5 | CASSYTGGGNTEAFF | TGTGCCAGCAGTTATACGGGAGGGGGCAACACTGAAGCTTTCTTT
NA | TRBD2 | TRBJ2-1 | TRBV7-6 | CASSLDQREGGQFF | TGTGCCAGCAGCCTGGACCAGCGGGAGGGGGGGCAGTTCTTC
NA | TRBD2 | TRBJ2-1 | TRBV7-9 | CASSLGSGGYNEQFF | TGTGCCAGCAGCTTAGGTAGCGGGGGATACAATGAGCAGTTCTTC
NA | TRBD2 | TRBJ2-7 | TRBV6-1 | CASFRGGPPYEQYF | TGTGCCAGCTTCCGGGGGGGGCCTCCCTACGAGCAGTACTTC
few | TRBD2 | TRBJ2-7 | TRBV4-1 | CASSPRLAGGNEQYF | TGCGCCAGCAGCCCTCGACTAGCGGGAGGGAACGAGCAGTACTTC
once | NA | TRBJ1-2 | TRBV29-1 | CSVEAGETPAHGYTF | TGCAGCGTTGAAGCCGGCGAGACCCCTGCCCATGGCTACACCTTC
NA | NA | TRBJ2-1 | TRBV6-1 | CASRPGRSYNEQFF | TGTGCCAGCAGACCGGGACGGAGTTACAATGAGCAGTTCTTC
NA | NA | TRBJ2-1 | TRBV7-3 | CASSSPNIHEQFF | TGTGCCAGCAGCTCCCCTAACATCCATGAGCAGTTCTTC
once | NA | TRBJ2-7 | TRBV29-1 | CSVADLYYEQYF | TGCAGCGTTGCCGACTTATATTACGAGCAGTACTTC
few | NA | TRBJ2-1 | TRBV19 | CASSITGPLRHEQFF | TGTGCCAGTAGTATTACCGGACCCCTCCGCCATGAGCAGTTCTTC
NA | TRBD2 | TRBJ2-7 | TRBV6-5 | CASRLGLAFSEQYF | TGTGCCAGCAGATTGGGACTAGCCTTCTCCGAGCAGTACTTC
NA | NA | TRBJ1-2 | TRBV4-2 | CASSQDLGDGYTF | TGTGCCAGCAGCCAAGATTTGGGGGATGGCTACACCTTC
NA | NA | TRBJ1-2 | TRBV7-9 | CASSRGRGTYGYTF | TGTGCCAGCAGCCGCGGGAGGGGAACCTATGGCTACACCTTC
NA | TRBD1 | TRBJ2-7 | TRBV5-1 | CASSRDSYEQYF | TGCGCCAGCAGTCGGGACAGCTACGAGCAGTACTTC
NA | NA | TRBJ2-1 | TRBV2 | CASTQYSRVSYNEQFF | TGTGCCAGCACCCAATATAGTCGGGTCTCCTACAATGAGCAGTTCTTC